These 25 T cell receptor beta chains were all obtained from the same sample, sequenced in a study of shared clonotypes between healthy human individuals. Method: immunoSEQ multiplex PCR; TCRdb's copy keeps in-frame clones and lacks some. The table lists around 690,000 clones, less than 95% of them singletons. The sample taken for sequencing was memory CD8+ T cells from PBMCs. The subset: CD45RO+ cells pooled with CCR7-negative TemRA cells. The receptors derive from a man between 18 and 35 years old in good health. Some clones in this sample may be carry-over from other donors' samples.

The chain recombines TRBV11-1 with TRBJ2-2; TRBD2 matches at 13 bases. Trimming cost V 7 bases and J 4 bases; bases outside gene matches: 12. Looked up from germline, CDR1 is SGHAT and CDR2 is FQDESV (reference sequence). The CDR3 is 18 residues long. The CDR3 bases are TGTGCCAGCAACATAGTGGGACTAGCGGGACACAGCACCGGGGAGCTGTTTTTT. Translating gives CASNIVGLAGHSTGELFF. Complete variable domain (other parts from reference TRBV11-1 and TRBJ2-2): EAEVAQSPRYKITEKSQAVAFWCDPISGHATLYWYRQILGQGPELLVQFQDESVVDDSQLPKDRFSAERLKGVDSTLKIQPAELGDSAMYLCASNIVGLAGHSTGELFFGEGSRLTVL.

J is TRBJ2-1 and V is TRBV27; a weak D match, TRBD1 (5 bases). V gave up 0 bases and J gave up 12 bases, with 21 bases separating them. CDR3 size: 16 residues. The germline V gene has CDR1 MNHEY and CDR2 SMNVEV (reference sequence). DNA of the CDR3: TGTGCCAGCAGTTTATCGATAAGGGGAACCGCGTGGGGGCAGTTCTTC. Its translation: CASSLSIRGTAWGQFF.

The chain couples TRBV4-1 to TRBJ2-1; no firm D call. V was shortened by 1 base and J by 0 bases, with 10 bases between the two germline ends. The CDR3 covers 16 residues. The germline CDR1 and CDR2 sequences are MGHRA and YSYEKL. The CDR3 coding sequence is TGCGCCAGCAGCCAAGGCCGCGCGAGCTCCTACAATGAGCAGTTCTTC. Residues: CASSQGRASSYNEQFF.

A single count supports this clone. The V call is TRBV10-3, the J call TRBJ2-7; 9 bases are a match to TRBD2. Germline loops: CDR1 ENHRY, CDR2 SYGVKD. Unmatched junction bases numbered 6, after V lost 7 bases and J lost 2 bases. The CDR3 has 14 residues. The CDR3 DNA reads TGTGCCATCACAACTAGCGGGCGAACCTACGAGCAGTACTTC. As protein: CAITTSGRTYEQYF.

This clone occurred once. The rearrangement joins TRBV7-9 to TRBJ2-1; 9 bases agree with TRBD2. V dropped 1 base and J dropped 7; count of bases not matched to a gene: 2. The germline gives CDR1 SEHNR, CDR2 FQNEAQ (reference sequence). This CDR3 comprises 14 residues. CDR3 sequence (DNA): TGTGCCAGCAGCTTAGGACTAGCGGCAAATGAGCAGTTCTTC. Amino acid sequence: CASSLGLAANEQFF.

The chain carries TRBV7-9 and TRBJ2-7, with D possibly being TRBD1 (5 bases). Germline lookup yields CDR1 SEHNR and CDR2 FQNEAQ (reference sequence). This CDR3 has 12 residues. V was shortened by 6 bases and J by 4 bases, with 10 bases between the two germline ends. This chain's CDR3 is CASSYDRYEQYF. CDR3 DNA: TGTGCCAGCAGTTATGACAGATACGAGCAGTACTTC.

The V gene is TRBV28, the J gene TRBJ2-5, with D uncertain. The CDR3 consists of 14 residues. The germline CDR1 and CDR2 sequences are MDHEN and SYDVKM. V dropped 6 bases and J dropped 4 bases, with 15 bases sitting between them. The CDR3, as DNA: TGTGCCAGCAGCCAAAACATACGCCGAGAGACCCAGTACTTC. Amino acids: CASSQNIRRETQYF.

As DNA, the CDR3 is TGTGCCATCAGTGAGGGGCCGGGACTAGCGGGAGTCACGGATACGCAGTATTTT. Amino acid sequence: CAISEGPGLAGVTDTQYF. This chain uses TRBV10-3 with TRBJ2-3, with TRBD2 identical over 14 bases. V was pared by 2 bases and J by 6 bases, with 10 bases of the junction left unmatched. The CDR3 is 18 residues long. Per the germline V gene, CDR1 is ENHRY and CDR2 is SYGVKD.

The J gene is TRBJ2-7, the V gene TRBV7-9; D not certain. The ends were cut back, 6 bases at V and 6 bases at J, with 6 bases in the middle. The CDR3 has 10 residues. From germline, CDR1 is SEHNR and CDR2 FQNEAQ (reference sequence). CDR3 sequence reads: CASRGVEQYF. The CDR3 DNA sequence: TGTGCCAGCAGGGGCGTCGAGCAGTACTTC.

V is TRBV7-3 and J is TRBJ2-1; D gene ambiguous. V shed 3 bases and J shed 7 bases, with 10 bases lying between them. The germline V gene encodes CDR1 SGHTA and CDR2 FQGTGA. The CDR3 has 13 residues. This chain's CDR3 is CASSFSPSNEQFF. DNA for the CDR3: TGTGCCAGCAGCTTTTCCCCCTCAAATGAGCAGTTCTTC.

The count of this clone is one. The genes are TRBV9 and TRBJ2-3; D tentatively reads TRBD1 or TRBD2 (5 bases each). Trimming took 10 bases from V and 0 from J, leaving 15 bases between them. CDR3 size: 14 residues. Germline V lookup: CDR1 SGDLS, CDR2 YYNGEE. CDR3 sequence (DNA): TGTGCCTCCCGAGGGGCAGCTAGCACAGATACGCAGTATTTT. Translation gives CASRGAASTDTQYF.

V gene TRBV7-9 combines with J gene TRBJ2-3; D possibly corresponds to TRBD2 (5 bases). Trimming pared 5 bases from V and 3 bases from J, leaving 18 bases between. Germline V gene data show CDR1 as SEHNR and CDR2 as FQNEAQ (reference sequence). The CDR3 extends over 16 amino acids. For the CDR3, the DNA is TGTGCCAGCAGCCTAGTACTAGTAGCGAGGACAGATACGCAGTATTTT. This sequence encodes CASSLVLVARTDTQYF.

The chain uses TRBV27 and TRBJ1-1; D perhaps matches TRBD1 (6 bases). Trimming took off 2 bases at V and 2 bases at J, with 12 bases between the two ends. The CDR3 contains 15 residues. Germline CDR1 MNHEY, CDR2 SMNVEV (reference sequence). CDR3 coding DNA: TGTGCCAGCAGTTTAAGAGGACAGAGTAACACTGAAGCTTTCTTT. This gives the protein CASSLRGQSNTEAFF.

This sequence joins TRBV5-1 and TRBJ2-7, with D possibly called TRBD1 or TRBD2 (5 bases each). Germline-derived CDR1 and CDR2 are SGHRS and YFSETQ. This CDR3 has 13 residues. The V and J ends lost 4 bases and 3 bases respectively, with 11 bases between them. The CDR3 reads CASSHGDHYEQYF. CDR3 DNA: TGCGCCAGCAGCCACGGGGACCACTACGAGCAGTACTTC.

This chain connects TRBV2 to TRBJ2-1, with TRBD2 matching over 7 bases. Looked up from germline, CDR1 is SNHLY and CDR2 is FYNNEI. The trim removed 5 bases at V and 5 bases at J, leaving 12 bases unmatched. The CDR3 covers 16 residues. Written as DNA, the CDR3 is TGTGCCAGCAGTCGAGCTCTGCGGGAGATGAACAATGAGCAGTTCTTC. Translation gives CASSRALREMNNEQFF.

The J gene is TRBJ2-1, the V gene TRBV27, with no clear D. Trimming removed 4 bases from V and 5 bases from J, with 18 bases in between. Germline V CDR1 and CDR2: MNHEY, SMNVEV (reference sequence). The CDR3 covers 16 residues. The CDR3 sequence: CASSSITTPGNNEQFF. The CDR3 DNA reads TGTGCCAGCAGTTCCATCACCACCCCTGGGAACAATGAGCAGTTCTTC.

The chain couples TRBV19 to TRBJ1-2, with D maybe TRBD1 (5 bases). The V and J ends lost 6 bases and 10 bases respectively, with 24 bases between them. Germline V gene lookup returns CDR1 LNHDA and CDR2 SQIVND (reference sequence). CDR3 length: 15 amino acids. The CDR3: CASSHSTGANRVYTF. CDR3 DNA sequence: TGTGCCAGTAGCCACTCCACCGGGGCGAATCGAGTCTACACCTTC.

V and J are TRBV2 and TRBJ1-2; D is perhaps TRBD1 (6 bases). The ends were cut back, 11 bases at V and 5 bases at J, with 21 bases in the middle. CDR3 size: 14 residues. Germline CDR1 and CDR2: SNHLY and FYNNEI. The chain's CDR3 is CADLTPEGEYGYTF. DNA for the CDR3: TGTGCCGACCTTACACCCGAGGGGGAGTATGGCTACACCTTC.

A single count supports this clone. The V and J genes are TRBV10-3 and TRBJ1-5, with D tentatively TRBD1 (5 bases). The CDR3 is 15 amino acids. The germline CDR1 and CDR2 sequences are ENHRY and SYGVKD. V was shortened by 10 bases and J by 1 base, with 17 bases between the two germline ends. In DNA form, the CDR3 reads TGTGCCACCGCACCCAACCGGGACAGCAATCAGCCCCAGCATTTT. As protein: CATAPNRDSNQPQHF.

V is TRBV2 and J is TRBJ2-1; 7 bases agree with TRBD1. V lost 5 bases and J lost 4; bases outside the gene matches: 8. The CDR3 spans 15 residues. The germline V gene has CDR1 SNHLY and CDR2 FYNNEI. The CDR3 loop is CASSSRDRDYNEQFF. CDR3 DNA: TGTGCCAGCAGTAGCCGGGACAGAGATTACAATGAGCAGTTCTTC.

DNA for the CDR3: TGCGCCAGCAGCCCACGACAGGGAACCTACAATGAGCAGTTCTTC. Translation gives CASSPRQGTYNEQFF. J is TRBJ2-1 and V is TRBV4-1, with 7 bases identical to TRBD1. Germline-derived CDR1 and CDR2 are MGHRA and YSYEKL. After removal of 4 bases from V and 2 bases from J, the junction contained 5 bases not matched to a gene. This CDR3 has 15 residues.

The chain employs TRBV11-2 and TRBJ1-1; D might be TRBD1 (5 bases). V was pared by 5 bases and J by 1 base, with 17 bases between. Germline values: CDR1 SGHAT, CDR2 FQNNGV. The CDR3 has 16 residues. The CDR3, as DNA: TGTGCCAGCAGCACTAGGGGTGGGGATCCGAACACTGAAGCTTTCTTT. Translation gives CASSTRGGDPNTEAFF.

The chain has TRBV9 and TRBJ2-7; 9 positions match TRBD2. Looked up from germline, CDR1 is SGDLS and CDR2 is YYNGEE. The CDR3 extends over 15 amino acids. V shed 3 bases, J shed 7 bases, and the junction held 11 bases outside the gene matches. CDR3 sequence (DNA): TGTGCCAGCAGCGCGAGTAGCGGGAGAGGTAGAGAGCAGTACTTC. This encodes CASSASSGRGREQYF.

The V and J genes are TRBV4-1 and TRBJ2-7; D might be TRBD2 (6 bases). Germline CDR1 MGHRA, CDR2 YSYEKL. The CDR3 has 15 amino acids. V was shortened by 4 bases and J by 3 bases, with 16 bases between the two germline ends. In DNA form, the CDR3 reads TGCGCCAGCAGCCGCGGGACGGAAAAAAACTACGAGCAGTACTTC. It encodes CASSRGTEKNYEQYF.

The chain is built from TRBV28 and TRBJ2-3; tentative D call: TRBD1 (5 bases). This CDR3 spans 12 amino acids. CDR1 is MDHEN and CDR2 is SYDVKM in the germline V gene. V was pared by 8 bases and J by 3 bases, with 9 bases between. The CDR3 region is CASGRVTDTQYF. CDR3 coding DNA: TGTGCCAGCGGCAGGGTGACAGATACGCAGTATTTT. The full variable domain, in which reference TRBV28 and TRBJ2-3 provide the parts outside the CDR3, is DVKVTQSSRYLVKRTGEKVFLECVQDMDHENMFWYRQDPGLGLRLIYFSYDVKMKEKGDIPEGYSVSREKKERFSLILESASTNQTSMYLCASGRVTDTQYFGPGTRLTVL.